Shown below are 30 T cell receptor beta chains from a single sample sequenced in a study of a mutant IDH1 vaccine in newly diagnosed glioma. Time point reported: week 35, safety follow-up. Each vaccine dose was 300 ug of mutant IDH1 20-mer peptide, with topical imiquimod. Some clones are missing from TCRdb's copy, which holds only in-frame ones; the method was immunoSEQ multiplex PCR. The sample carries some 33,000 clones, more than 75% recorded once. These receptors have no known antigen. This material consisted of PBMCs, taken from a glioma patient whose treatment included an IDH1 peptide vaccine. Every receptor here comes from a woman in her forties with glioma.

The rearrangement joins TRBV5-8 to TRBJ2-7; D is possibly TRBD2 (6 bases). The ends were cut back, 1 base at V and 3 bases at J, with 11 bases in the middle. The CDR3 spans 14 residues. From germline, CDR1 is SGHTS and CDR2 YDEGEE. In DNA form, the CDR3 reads TGTGCCAGCAGCTTGCGCCAGGGACTCTACGAGCAGTACTTC. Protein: CASSLRQGLYEQYF.

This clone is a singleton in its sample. The chain's CDR3 is CASSYASGEQYF. The CDR3 bases are TGTGCCAGCAGTTACGCCTCCGGCGAGCAGTACTTC. The chain recombines TRBV6-5 with TRBJ2-7, with D uncertain. Germline loops: CDR1 MNHEY, CDR2 SVGAGI. This CDR3 comprises 12 residues. V was cut by 2 bases and J by 6 bases, with 8 bases left in between.

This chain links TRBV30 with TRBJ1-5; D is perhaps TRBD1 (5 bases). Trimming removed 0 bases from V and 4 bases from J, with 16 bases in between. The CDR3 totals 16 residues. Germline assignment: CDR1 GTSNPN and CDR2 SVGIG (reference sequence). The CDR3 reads CAWSVRGGLENQPQHF. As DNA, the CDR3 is TGTGCCTGGAGTGTAAGGGGCGGCCTGGAGAATCAGCCCCAGCATTTT.

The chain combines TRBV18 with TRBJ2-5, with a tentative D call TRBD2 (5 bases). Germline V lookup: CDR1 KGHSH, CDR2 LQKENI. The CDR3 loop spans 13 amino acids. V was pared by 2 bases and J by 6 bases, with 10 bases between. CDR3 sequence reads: CASSPDSEQTQYF. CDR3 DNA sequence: TGTGCCAGCTCACCAGATAGCGAACAGACCCAGTACTTC.

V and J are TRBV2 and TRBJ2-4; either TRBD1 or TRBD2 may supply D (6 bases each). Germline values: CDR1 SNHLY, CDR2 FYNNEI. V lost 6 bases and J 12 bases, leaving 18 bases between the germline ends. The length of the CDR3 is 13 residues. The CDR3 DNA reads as TGTGCCAGCAGAGCATGGGGGGCTGAGGGTCAGTACTTC. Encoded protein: CASRAWGAEGQYF.

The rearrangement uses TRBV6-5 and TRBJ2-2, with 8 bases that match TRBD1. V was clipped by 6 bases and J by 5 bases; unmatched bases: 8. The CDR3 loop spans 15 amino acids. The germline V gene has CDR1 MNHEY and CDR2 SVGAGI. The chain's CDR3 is CASRRWTGSTGELFF. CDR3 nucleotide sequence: TGTGCCAGCAGACGTTGGACAGGGAGTACCGGGGAGCTGTTTTTT.

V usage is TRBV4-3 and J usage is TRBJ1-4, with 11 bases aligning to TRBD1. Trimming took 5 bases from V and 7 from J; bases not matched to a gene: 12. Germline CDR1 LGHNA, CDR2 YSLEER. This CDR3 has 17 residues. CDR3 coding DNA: TGCGCCAGCAGCGCCTCCGGGACAGGGGGTTGGGGTGAAAAACTGTTTTTT. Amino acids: CASSASGTGGWGEKLFF.

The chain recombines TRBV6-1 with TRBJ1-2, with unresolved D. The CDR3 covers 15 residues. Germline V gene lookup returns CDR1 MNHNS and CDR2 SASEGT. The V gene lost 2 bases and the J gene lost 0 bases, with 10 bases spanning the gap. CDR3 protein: CASSELGVANYGYTF. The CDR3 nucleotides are TGTGCCAGCAGTGAACTCGGGGTAGCTAACTATGGCTACACCTTC.

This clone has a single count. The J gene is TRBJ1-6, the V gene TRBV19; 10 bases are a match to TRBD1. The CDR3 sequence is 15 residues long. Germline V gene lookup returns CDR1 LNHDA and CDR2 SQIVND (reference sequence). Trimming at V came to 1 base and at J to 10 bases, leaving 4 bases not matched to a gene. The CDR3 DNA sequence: TGTGCCAGTAGTATAGGACAGGGGGCATCCTCACCCCTCCACTTT. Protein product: CASSIGQGASSPLHF.

CDR3 in amino acids: CASSPGFPFLNSPLHF. Here the CDR3 DNA reads TGTGCCAGCAGCCCGGGATTCCCCTTTCTAAATTCACCCCTCCACTTT. The V gene is TRBV7-8, the J gene TRBJ1-6; no reliable D call. The CDR3 is made up of 16 amino acids. Deletions cut 5 bases from V and 7 bases from J, with 18 bases between. Germline assignment: CDR1 SGHVS and CDR2 FQNEAQ.

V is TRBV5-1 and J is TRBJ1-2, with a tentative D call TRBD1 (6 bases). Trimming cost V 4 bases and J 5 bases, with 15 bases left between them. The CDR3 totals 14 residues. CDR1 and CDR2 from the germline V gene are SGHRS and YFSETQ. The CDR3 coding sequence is TGCGCCAGCAGCCCGGAGCGGACAGTGTATGGCTACACCTTC. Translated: CASSPERTVYGYTF.

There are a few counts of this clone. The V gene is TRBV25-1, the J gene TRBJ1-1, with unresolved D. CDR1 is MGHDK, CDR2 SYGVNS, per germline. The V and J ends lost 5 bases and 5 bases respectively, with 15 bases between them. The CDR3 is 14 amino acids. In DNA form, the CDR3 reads TGTGCCAGCAGTACCTCAGTGTATGGGACTGAAGCTTTCTTT. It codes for CASSTSVYGTEAFF.

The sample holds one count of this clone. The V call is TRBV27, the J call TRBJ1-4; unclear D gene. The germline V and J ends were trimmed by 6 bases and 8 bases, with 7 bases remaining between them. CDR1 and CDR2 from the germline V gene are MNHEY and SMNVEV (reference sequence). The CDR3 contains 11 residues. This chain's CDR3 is CASRGREKLFF. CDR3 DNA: TGTGCCAGCAGGGGGAGGGAAAAACTGTTTTTT.

The CDR3 DNA is TGTGCCAGCAGCCCGTCGGCCCAAAACACCGGGGAGCTGTTTTTT. Translation: CASSPSAQNTGELFF. The chain employs TRBV5-4 and TRBJ2-2, with D unresolved. Trimming stripped 4 bases from V and 2 bases from J, with 12 bases between. This CDR3 has 15 residues. The germline CDR1 and CDR2 sequences are SGHNT and YYREEE (reference sequence).

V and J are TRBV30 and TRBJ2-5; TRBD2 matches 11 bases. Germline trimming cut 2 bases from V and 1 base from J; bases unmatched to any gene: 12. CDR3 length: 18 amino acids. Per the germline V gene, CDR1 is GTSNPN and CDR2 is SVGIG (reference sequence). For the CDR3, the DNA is TGTGCCTGGAGTACCTGGACTAGCGGGTTTAGGGGCCAAGAGACCCAGTACTTC. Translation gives CAWSTWTSGFRGQETQYF. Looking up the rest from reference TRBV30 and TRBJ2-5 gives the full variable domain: SQTIHQWPATLVQPVGSPLSLECTVEGTSNPNLYWYRQAAGRGLQLLFYSVGIGQISSEVPQNLSASRPQDRQFILSSKKLLLSDSGFYLCAWSTWTSGFRGQETQYFGPGTRLLVL.

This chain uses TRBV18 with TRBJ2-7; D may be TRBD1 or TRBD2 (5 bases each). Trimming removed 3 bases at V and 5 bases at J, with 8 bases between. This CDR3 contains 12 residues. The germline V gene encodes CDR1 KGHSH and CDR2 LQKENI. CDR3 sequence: CASSPRGDEQYF. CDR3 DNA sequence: TGTGCCAGCTCACCGAGGGGCGACGAGCAGTACTTC.

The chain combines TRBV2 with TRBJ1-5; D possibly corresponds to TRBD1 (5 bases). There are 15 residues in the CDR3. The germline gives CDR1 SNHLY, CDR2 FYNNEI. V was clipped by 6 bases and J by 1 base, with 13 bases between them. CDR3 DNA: TGTGCCAGCAGGTGGGGTCAGGGAAGCAATCAGCCCCAGCATTTT. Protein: CASRWGQGSNQPQHF. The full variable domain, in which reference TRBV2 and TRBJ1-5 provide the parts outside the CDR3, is EPEVTQTPSHQVTQMGQEVILRCVPISNHLYFYWYRQILGQKVEFLVSFYNNEISEKSEIFDDQFSVERPDGSNFTLKIRSTKLEDSAMYFCASRWGQGSNQPQHFGDGTRLSIL.

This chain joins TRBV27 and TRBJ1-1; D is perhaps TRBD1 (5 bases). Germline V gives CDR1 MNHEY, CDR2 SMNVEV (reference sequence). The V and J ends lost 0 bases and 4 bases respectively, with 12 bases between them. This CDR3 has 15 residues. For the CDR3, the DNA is TGTGCCAGCAGTTTATCCCTCGGGGGTGGCACTGAAGCTTTCTTT. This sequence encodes CASSLSLGGGTEAFF.

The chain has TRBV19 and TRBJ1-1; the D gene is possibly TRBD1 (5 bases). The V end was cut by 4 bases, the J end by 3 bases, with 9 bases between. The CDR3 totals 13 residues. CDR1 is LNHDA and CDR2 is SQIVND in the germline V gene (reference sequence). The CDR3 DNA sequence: TGTGCCAGTAGTAGTGGGACTTACACTGAAGCTTTCTTT. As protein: CASSSGTYTEAFF. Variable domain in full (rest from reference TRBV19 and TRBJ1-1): DGGITQSPKYLFRKEGQNVTLSCEQNLNHDAMYWYRQDPGQGLRLIYYSQIVNDFQKGDIAEGYSVSREKKESFPLTVTSAQKNPTAFYLCASSSGTYTEAFFGQGTRLTVV.

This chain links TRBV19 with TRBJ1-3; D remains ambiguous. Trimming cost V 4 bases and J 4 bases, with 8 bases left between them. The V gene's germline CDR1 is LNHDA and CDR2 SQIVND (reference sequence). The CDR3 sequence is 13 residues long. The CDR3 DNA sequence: TGTGCCAGTAGTACGAAGTGGGGAAACACCATATATTTT. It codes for CASSTKWGNTIYF. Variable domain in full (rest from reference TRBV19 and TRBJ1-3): DGGITQSPKYLFRKEGQNVTLSCEQNLNHDAMYWYRQDPGQGLRLIYYSQIVNDFQKGDIAEGYSVSREKKESFPLTVTSAQKNPTAFYLCASSTKWGNTIYFGEGSWLTVV.

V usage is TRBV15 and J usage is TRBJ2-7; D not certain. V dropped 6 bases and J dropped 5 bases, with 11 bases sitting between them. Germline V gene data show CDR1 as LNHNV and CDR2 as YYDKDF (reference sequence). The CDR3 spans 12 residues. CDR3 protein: CATSLDRDEQYF. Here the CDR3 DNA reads TGTGCCACCAGTCTGGACCGGGACGAGCAGTACTTC.

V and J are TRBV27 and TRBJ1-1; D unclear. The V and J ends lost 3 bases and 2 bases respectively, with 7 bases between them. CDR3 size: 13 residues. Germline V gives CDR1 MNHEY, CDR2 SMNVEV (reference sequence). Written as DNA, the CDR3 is TGTGCCAGCAGTTTTTGGAGTAACACTGAAGCTTTCTTT. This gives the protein CASSFWSNTEAFF.

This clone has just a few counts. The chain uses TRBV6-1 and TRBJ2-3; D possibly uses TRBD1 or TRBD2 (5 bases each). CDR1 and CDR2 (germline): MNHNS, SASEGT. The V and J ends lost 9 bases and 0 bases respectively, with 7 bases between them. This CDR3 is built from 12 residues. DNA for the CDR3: TGTGCCAGGGGGGTGAGCACAGATACGCAGTATTTT. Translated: CARGVSTDTQYF.

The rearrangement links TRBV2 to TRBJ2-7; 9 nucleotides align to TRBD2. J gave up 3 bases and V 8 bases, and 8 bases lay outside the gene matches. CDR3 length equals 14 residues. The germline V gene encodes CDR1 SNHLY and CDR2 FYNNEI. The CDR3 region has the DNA TGTGCCAGCGGTCCGACTAGCGGTTACTACGAGCAGTACTTC. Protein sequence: CASGPTSGYYEQYF.

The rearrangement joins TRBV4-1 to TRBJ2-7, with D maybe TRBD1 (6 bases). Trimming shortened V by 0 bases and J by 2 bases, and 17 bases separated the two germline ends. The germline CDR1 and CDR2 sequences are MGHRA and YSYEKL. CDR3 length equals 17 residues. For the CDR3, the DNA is TGCGCCAGCAGCCAAGAGGATCATGGCAGGGGAACCTACGAGCAGTACTTC. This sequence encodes CASSQEDHGRGTYEQYF.

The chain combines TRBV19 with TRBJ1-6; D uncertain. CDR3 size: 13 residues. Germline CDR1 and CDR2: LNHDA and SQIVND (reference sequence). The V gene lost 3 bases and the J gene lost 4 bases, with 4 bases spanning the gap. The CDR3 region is CASSIQYNSPLHF. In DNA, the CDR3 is TGTGCCAGTAGTATTCAGTATAATTCACCCCTCCACTTT.

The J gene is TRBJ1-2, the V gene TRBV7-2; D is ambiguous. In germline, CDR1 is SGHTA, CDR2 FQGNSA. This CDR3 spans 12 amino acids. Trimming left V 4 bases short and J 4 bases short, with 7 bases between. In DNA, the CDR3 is TGTGCCAGCAGCTCATCACTCTATGGCTACACCTTC. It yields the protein CASSSSLYGYTF.

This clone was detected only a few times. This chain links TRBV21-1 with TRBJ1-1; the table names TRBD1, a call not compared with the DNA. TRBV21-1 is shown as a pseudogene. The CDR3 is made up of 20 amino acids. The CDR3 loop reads CASSKTGLDTGKGEGTEAFF. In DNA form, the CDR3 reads TGTGCCAGCAGCAAAACAGGGCTTGATACAGGGAAGGGCGAGGGTACTGAAGCTTTCTTT.

In DNA, the CDR3 is TGTGCCAGTAGCCCGGCTAGCGACAATGAGCAGTTCTTC. Its translation is CASSPASDNEQFF. The gene calls are TRBV19 and TRBJ2-1, with a possible D match to TRBD2 (6 bases). The V end was cut by 6 bases, the J end by 5 bases, with 11 bases between. The CDR3 length is 13 residues. The V gene's germline CDR1 is LNHDA and CDR2 SQIVND (reference sequence). Complete variable domain (other parts from reference TRBV19 and TRBJ2-1): DGGITQSPKYLFRKEGQNVTLSCEQNLNHDAMYWYRQDPGQGLRLIYYSQIVNDFQKGDIAEGYSVSREKKESFPLTVTSAQKNPTAFYLCASSPASDNEQFFGPGTRLTVL.

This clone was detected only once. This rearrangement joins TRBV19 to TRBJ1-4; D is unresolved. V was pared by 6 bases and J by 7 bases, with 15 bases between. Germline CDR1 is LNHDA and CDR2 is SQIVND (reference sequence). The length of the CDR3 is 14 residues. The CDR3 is CASSNLLESEKLFF. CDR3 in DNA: TGTGCCAGTAGCAACCTCCTGGAGAGTGAAAAACTGTTTTTT.